These 10 T cell receptor beta chains were all obtained from the same sample, sequenced in a study of blood T cells in healthy people across ages. Alongside a J-beta primer mix, a sample-barcoded 5' primer served in a second PCR lasting about 6 to 11 cycles. TCRdb re-called the 5' RACE reads with MiXCR, one entry per CDR3 protein. The sample contains about 1,000,000 distinct CDR3 sequences, 45% of which appear only once. What was sequenced was blood. These receptors all stem from a woman in her sixties or seventies in good health.

This chain joins TRBV7-9 and TRBJ2-1, with 13 bases matching TRBD2. J gave up 8 bases and V 5 bases, and 6 bases lay outside the gene matches. Germline values: CDR1 SEHNR, CDR2 FQNEAQ (reference sequence). CDR3 length: 15 amino acids. The CDR3 sequence: CASSLRLAGGYEQFF. CDR3 sequence (DNA): TGTGCCAGCAGCCTTAGACTAGCGGGAGGCTATGAGCAGTTCTTC.

The chain is built from TRBV20-1 and TRBJ2-5, with TRBD2 matching over 9 bases. The J call is doubtful: the DNA matches TRBJ2-7 better. From germline, CDR1 is DFQATT and CDR2 SNEGSKA (reference sequence). This CDR3 region has 14 residues. The CDR3: CSARSGTSINEQYF. The DNA for the CDR3 is TGCAGTGCTAGAAGTGGGACTAGCATAAACGAGCAGTACTTC.

To note about this clonotype: A single base separates this from a much larger clone, so it may be a read error. The chain is built from TRBV21-1 and TRBJ2-1. TRBV21-1 is recorded as a pseudogene. This CDR3 contains 8 residues. CDR3 coding DNA: TGTGCCAGCAGGGAGCAGTTCTTC. Translating it yields CASREQFF.

This clonotype was recorded many times. The J gene is TRBJ2-1, the V gene TRBV10-3, with 8 positions matching TRBD1. Per the germline V gene, CDR1 is ENHRY and CDR2 is SYGVKD. V lost 6 bases to trimming and J lost 5 bases; unmatched junction nucleotides: 3. The CDR3 loop spans 13 amino acids. The CDR3 protein is CAIRGQADNEQFF. In DNA, the CDR3 is TGTGCCATCAGGGGACAGGCCGACAATGAGCAGTTCTTC.

The chain links TRBV7-8 to TRBJ2-3; 8 bases align to TRBD1. CDR1 and CDR2 (germline): SGHVS, FQNEAQ. Trimming removed 10 bases from V and 1 base from J; junction bases left unmatched: 4. The CDR3 runs to 13 residues. CDR3 residues: CATRQGRTDTQYF. In DNA form, the CDR3 reads TGTGCCACTAGACAGGGGCGCACAGATACGCAGTATTTT.

The chain uses TRBV28 and TRBJ2-1; D call uncertain. V was trimmed by 7 bases and J by 7 bases, leaving 11 bases between them. Germline V lookup: CDR1 MDHEN, CDR2 SYDVKM. The CDR3 covers 12 residues. This CDR3 is CASITRGNEQFF. The CDR3 DNA follows: TGTGCCAGCATCACCCGCGGAAATGAGCAGTTCTTC. The full variable domain, with the rest looked up from reference TRBV28 and TRBJ2-1, is DVKVTQSSRYLVKRTGEKVFLECVQDMDHENMFWYRQDPGLGLRLIYFSYDVKMKEKGDIPEGYSVSREKKERFSLILESASTNQTSMYLCASITRGNEQFFGPGTRLTVL.

This clonotype showed up just a few times. The chain employs TRBV7-9 and TRBJ2-3; 7 nucleotides match TRBD2. Germline trimming cut 4 bases from V and 4 bases from J; bases unmatched to any gene: 5. Germline CDR1 is SEHNR and CDR2 is FQNEAQ (reference sequence). This CDR3 spans 14 amino acids. CDR3 sequence reads: CASSSGLVPDTQYF. Written as DNA, the CDR3 is TGTGCCAGCAGCTCCGGACTAGTACCAGATACGCAGTATTTT.

With regard to this clonotype: A read error may account for a junction end that differs from germline. The CDR3 sequence is CASSLEGKAYGYTF. CDR3 nucleotides: TGCGCTAGCAGCTTGGAGGGGAAGGCCTATGGCTACACCTTC. This sequence joins TRBV5-1 and TRBJ1-2, with D maybe TRBD1 (5 bases). The CDR3 runs 14 residues. Per germline, CDR1 SGHRS and CDR2 YFSETQ.

This clonotype was counted once. The V and J genes are TRBV3-1 and TRBJ2-1; 7 nucleotides align to TRBD2. Germline trimming cut 0 bases from V and 3 bases from J; bases unmatched to any gene: 2. This CDR3 has 15 residues. The germline CDR1 and CDR2 sequences are LGHDT and YNNKEL (reference sequence). In nucleotides, the CDR3 is TGTGCCAGCAGCCAAGAGTCTAGCGGCTACAATGAGCAGTTCTTC. Protein sequence: CASSQESSGYNEQFF.

The chain carries TRBV2 and TRBJ2-3; no clear D. The CDR3 consists of 14 residues. Germline V gene lookup returns CDR1 SNHLY and CDR2 FYNNEI. The V gene lost 5 bases and the J gene lost 4 bases, with 13 bases spanning the gap. Here the CDR3 reads CASSPERVADTQYF. The DNA for the CDR3 is TGTGCCAGCAGTCCGGAGAGAGTCGCAGATACGCAGTATTTT.